What follows is one T cell receptor beta chain and its context. No antigen is known for it. V shed 8 bases and J 7 bases; nucleotides not matched to a gene: 4. Germline-derived CDR1 and CDR2 are KGHDR and SFDVKD. There are 12 residues in the CDR3. Those patients picked for sequencing had displayed CD8+CD57+ cell expansion on flow cytometry. Severe acquired aplastic anemia affected all patients. For CDR3 and TCR beta VDJ profiling, genomic DNA was the template used. TCRdb reprocessed the reads via MiXCR and lists one record per CDR3 protein. The table has some 180,000 distinct CDR3 sequences, 50% to 65% seen once. This record belongs to a study of CD8+CD57+ T cells in acquired aplastic anemia. The wider study: The average for DNA from sorted CD4+ and CD8+ cells was around 3.4 ug.

Study findings and constraints: Significance was not reached for CD8+ Simpson's diversity between patients and controls.

The rearrangement links TRBV24-1 to TRBJ2-1; 7 bases fit TRBD2. The receptor's source is a human donor with aplastic anemia. The sample was sorted CD4+, CD8+, or CD8+CD57+ T cells (not recorded which) from PBMCs. CDR3 DNA: TGTGCCACCACTGGACTAGGGAATGAGCAGTTCTTC. Protein sequence: CATTGLGNEQFF.